One T cell receptor beta chain is described in this entry. This clonotype was detected ten times or more. Its antigen remains unidentified. Base qualities are missing; no much larger clone stands one base away. V trim: 1 base; J trim: 4 bases; unmatched bases: 12. The germline V gene provides CDR1 SGHAT and CDR2 FQNNGV. Spanning cysteine to phenylalanine, the CDR3 consists of 19 amino acids. Only the CDR3 DNA is retained, 57 bases long and in frame from the first base. Sequenced on an Illumina HiSeq 1500. TCRdb trimmed the raw reads at Q25, called clones with MiXCR and kept productive beta chains. Each CDR3 protein gets just one entry, which takes the most common genes and DNA from the rows behind it. For this sample the table gives 650,000 to 900,000 distinct CDR3 sequences, of which over 25% were detected only once. In total, the top ten clones hold roughly 12% of the sample. This specimen belongs to a study of T cell repertoires in cytomegalovirus infection (dated by TCRdb to about 2019). Concerning the study at large: Peptide stimulations targeted recently identified HLA-C-restricted CMV epitopes, whose presentation resists viral immunomodulation, together with well-studied HLA-B-restricted epitopes. Donor HLA type was relevant to the analysis, as public TCR beta signatures indicated carriage of CMV infection together with the matching HLA type. Broad study findings and their caveats: In both this cohort and an independent cohort of several hundred donors, the cumulative frequency of public TCR beta family members distinguished carriers of CMV infection plus the relevant HLA type. The ex vivo response was dominated by HLA-C-restricted CMV-specific TCR beta clonotypes, which also provided the single most frequent clonotype in two of eight donors.

The sample's treatment or condition label, in plain terms: in vitro stimulation with specific CMV peptide epitopes to enrich CMV-specific T cells. The receptor's source is a human donor in good health (CMV status not recorded). Some clones in this sample may be carry-over from other donors' samples. Here the sequenced sample was cultured CD8+ T cells from PBMCs, taken from culture after CMV antigen stimulation. The chain uses TRBV11-2 and TRBJ2-1; TRBD1 fits 11 bases in the junction. The CDR3 has the sequence CASSLADRGRLTPYNEQFF. The sequenced DNA: TGTGCCAGCAGCTTAGCGGACAGGGGGCGTTTAACCCCTTACAATGAGCAGTTCTTC.